A single sample is the source of the 23 T cell receptor beta chains below, sequenced in a study of control samples from healthy donors and cancer patients. The table came from immunoSEQ multiplex PCR; TCRdb's copy has only in-frame clones and leaves some out. Of 100,000 to 150,000 clones detected, about 90% appear once; the ten largest clones hold roughly 1.9%. The sample taken for sequencing was blood. The source of these receptors is a woman aged 50 to 60 in good health.

The gene calls are TRBV11-2 and TRBJ1-1, with a tentative D call TRBD1 (6 bases). Trimming cost V 3 bases and J 5 bases, with 13 bases left between them. CDR3 length equals 14 residues. The V gene's germline CDR1 is SGHAT and CDR2 FQNNGV. The CDR3 region is CASSLGGARTEAFF. The CDR3 coding sequence is TGTGCCAGCAGCTTGGGGGGCGCGAGGACTGAAGCTTTCTTT. The entire variable domain, with the rest obtained from reference TRBV11-2 and TRBJ1-1, is as follows: EAGVAQSPRYKIIEKRQSVAFWCNPISGHATLYWYQQILGQGPKLLIQFQNNGVVDDSQLPKDRFSAERLKGVDSTLKIQPAKLEDSAVYLCASSLGGARTEAFFGQGTRLTVV.

The chain has TRBV3-1 (or the pseudogene TRBV3-2) and TRBJ1-6; TRBD1 matches 7 bases. Germline V gene lookup returns CDR1 LGHDT and CDR2 YNNKEL (reference sequence). This CDR3 is built from 16 residues. Trimming cost V 3 bases and J 9 bases; bases outside gene matches: 11. The CDR3 here is CASSQGDSSRASPLHF. The CDR3 DNA follows: TGTGCCAGCAGCCAGGGGGACAGTTCGAGGGCTTCACCCCTCCACTTT.

The CDR3 region has the DNA TGCAGCGTTGTTGCGGGAGTAGATACGCAGTATTTT. This codes for CSVVAGVDTQYF. The chain joins TRBV29-1 to TRBJ2-3, with TRBD2 identical over 7 bases. CDR1 and CDR2 from the germline V gene are SQVTM and ANQGSEA. The CDR3 has 12 residues. V trimming: 4 bases; J trimming: 5 bases; junction bases outside the gene matches: 3.

This chain's CDR3 is CASSYGSYEQYF. Here the CDR3 DNA reads TGTGCCAGCAGCTACGGTTCCTACGAGCAGTACTTC. The gene calls are TRBV7-9 and TRBJ2-7; no clear D gene. Germline CDR1 SEHNR, CDR2 FQNEAQ (reference sequence). Trimming cost V 4 bases and J 1 base, with 5 bases left between them. The CDR3 consists of 12 residues.

The chain carries TRBV3-1 (or the pseudogene TRBV3-2) and TRBJ1-3; TRBD1 matches at 10 bases. This CDR3 is 17 amino acids long. The trim removed 5 bases at V and 0 bases at J, leaving 7 bases unmatched. Per the germline V gene, CDR1 is LGHDT and CDR2 is YNNKEL (reference sequence). CDR3 bases: TGTGCCAGCAGCGTGGGACAGGGGTTCGACTCTGGAAACACCATATATTTT. Translated, it gives CASSVGQGFDSGNTIYF.

This chain uses TRBV12-3 or TRBV12-4 with TRBJ1-6; D gene ambiguous. This CDR3 spans 13 amino acids. The V and J ends lost 2 bases and 8 bases respectively, with 7 bases between them. CDR3 in DNA: TGTGCCAGCAGTTTACTATGGGATTCACCCCTCCACTTT. Translating gives CASSLLWDSPLHF.

The CDR3 is CASSFIFGHPFF. As DNA, the CDR3 is TGTGCCAGCAGCTTTATATTCGGTCACCCTTTCTTT. The chain uses TRBV7-2 and TRBJ1-1; D unclear. The germline gives CDR1 SGHTA, CDR2 FQGNSA. This CDR3 spans 12 amino acids. V was shortened by 3 bases and J by 12 bases, with 14 bases between the two germline ends. Full variable domain (outside the CDR3, taken from reference TRBV7-2 and TRBJ1-1): GAGVSQSPSNKVTEKGKDVELRCDPISGHTALYWYRQSLGQGLEFLIYFQGNSAPDKSGLPSDRFSAERTGGSVSTLTIQRTQQEDSAVYLCASSFIFGHPFFGQGTRLTVV.

This clone was observed once. This chain uses TRBV5-1 with TRBJ1-3; D gene uncertain. Germline V gene data show CDR1 as SGHRS and CDR2 as YFSETQ. This CDR3 has 15 residues. V was cut by 4 bases and J by 8 bases, with 19 bases left in between. The CDR3 region is CASSPTFDKVDTIYF. The DNA of the CDR3 is TGCGCCAGCAGCCCCACCTTTGACAAGGTAGACACCATATATTTT. Supplemented by reference TRBV5-1 and TRBJ1-3, the full variable domain reads KAGVTQTPRYLIKTRGQQVTLSCSPISGHRSVSWYQQTPGQGLQFLFEYFSETQRNKGNFPGRFSGRQFSNSRSEMNVSTLELGDSALYLCASSPTFDKVDTIYFGEGSWLTVV.

The V call is TRBV2, the J call TRBJ1-3; D is ambiguous. This CDR3 contains 12 residues. The germline CDR1 and CDR2 sequences are SNHLY and FYNNEI. The V end lost 7 bases, the J end lost 3 bases, and 7 bases lay between the germline ends. CDR3 sequence: CASMTDGNTIYF. DNA of the CDR3: TGTGCCAGCATGACGGATGGAAACACCATATATTTT.

In the case of this clone: The same CDR3 arises from other DNA sequences in this sample as well. This CDR3 reads CASSLGSTEAFF. The CDR3 bases are TGCGCCAGCAGCCTTGGGAGCACTGAAGCTTTCTTT. The J gene is TRBJ1-1, the V gene TRBV5-1; D not certain. V was pared by 4 bases and J by 4 bases, with 8 bases between. The CDR3 runs 12 residues. CDR1 and CDR2 (germline): SGHRS, YFSETQ.

The genes are TRBV5-1 and TRBJ2-2, with a possible D match to TRBD1 (5 bases). With 4 bases removed from V and 2 bases from J, the gap between germline ends came to 12 bases. The length of the CDR3 is 15 residues. The germline CDR1 and CDR2 sequences are SGHRS and YFSETQ. CDR3 sequence reads: CASSTGHVNTGELFF. CDR3 DNA sequence: TGCGCCAGCAGCACCGGACACGTTAACACCGGGGAGCTGTTTTTT.

The rearrangement joins TRBV20-1 to TRBJ1-1; D is unresolved. Between the trimmed V and J ends, which lost 4 bases and 6 bases, there was a span of 9 bases. Germline assignment: CDR1 DFQATT and CDR2 SNEGSKA (reference sequence). The CDR3 covers 11 residues. The CDR3 DNA follows: TGCAGTGCTAAGAGTTGGGCTGAAGCTTTCTTT. Its translation is CSAKSWAEAFF.

This chain links TRBV11-2 with TRBJ1-3; no firm D call. V gave up 6 bases and J gave up 2 bases, with 11 bases separating them. The CDR3 runs 14 residues. CDR1 and CDR2 from the germline V gene are SGHAT and FQNNGV. CDR3 residues: CASRAPQAGNTIYF. CDR3 nucleotides: TGTGCCAGCAGGGCCCCGCAAGCTGGAAACACCATATATTTT.

The chain joins TRBV27 to TRBJ1-6; weak D call: TRBD1 (5 bases). Germline V gene lookup returns CDR1 MNHEY and CDR2 SMNVEV (reference sequence). This CDR3 spans 16 amino acids. The V and J ends lost 7 bases and 6 bases respectively, with 19 bases between them. The CDR3: CASKPSLGGRNSPLHF. The CDR3 DNA is TGTGCCAGCAAACCCTCCCTCGGGGGACGTAATTCACCCCTCCACTTT.

V gene TRBV6-5 combines with J gene TRBJ2-3; D call uncertain. V was shortened by 7 bases and J by 4 bases, with 9 bases between the two germline ends. The CDR3 loop spans 12 amino acids. Germline assignment: CDR1 MNHEY and CDR2 SVGAGI. The CDR3: CASTRFSDTQYF. CDR3 DNA: TGTGCCAGCACTAGATTCTCAGATACGCAGTATTTT.

This chain's CDR3 is CASSEVGLAKNEQFF. CDR3 sequence (DNA): TGTGCCAGCAGTGAAGTGGGACTAGCTAAAAATGAGCAGTTCTTC. J is TRBJ2-1 and V is TRBV6-1, with TRBD2 identical over 9 bases. CDR3 length: 15 amino acids. Germline values: CDR1 MNHNS, CDR2 SASEGT. V gave up 1 base and J gave up 7 bases; unmatched junction bases: 5.

The chain uses TRBV27 and TRBJ1-5, with D perhaps matching TRBD1 (6 bases). V lost 2 bases and J lost 6, with 11 bases in between. Germline V gene data show CDR1 as MNHEY and CDR2 as SMNVEV (reference sequence). The CDR3 sequence is 14 residues long. CDR3 region: CASSLRGFGQPQHF. The CDR3 DNA follows: TGTGCCAGCAGTTTAAGGGGGTTCGGTCAGCCCCAGCATTTT.

The chain employs TRBV29-1 and TRBJ1-1; 7 nucleotides agree with TRBD1. V shed 5 bases, J shed 5 bases, and the junction held 11 bases outside the gene matches. The CDR3 has 14 residues. The germline CDR1 and CDR2 sequences are SQVTM and ANQGSEA. This chain's CDR3 is CSVSDIGRGTEAFF. CDR3 DNA sequence: TGCAGCGTTTCGGACATCGGCAGGGGGACTGAAGCTTTCTTT.

The genes are TRBV7-2 and TRBJ2-6; no clear D. Germline CDR1 is SGHTA and CDR2 is FQGNSA. The CDR3 has 15 amino acids. The V end was cut by 2 bases, the J end by 1 base, with 6 bases between. DNA of the CDR3: TGTGCCAGCAGCTTATTAGGATCTGGGGCCAACGTCCTGACTTTC. This gives the protein CASSLLGSGANVLTF.

The chain's CDR3 is CASSLIQGQGEQYF. DNA of the CDR3: TGCGCCAGCAGCTTGATCCAGGGCCAGGGCGAGCAGTACTTC. The chain employs TRBV5-1 and TRBJ2-7, with D perhaps TRBD1 (5 bases). V dropped 1 base and J dropped 6 bases, with 14 bases sitting between them. The CDR3 covers 14 residues. Germline loops: CDR1 SGHRS, CDR2 YFSETQ. Looking up the rest from reference TRBV5-1 and TRBJ2-7 gives the full variable domain: KAGVTQTPRYLIKTRGQQVTLSCSPISGHRSVSWYQQTPGQGLQFLFEYFSETQRNKGNFPGRFSGRQFSNSRSEMNVSTLELGDSALYLCASSLIQGQGEQYFGPGTRLTVT.

V and J are TRBV2 and TRBJ1-5; 9 bases line up with TRBD1. CDR1 is SNHLY and CDR2 is FYNNEI in the germline V gene. The CDR3 contains 17 residues. Trimming took 5 bases from V and 0 from J; bases not matched to a gene: 8. In DNA, the CDR3 is TGTGCCAGCAGTAAACAGGGGGCACGATATAGCAATCAGCCCCAGCATTTT. This sequence encodes CASSKQGARYSNQPQHF. Complete variable domain (other parts from reference TRBV2 and TRBJ1-5): EPEVTQTPSHQVTQMGQEVILRCVPISNHLYFYWYRQILGQKVEFLVSFYNNEISEKSEIFDDQFSVERPDGSNFTLKIRSTKLEDSAMYFCASSKQGARYSNQPQHFGDGTRLSIL.

The V gene is TRBV28, the J gene TRBJ2-7; 14 bases fit TRBD2. The CDR3 covers 15 residues. V lost 6 bases to trimming and J lost 4 bases; unmatched junction nucleotides: 5. Germline V lookup: CDR1 MDHEN, CDR2 SYDVKM. CDR3 in amino acids: CASRFGTSGSYEQYF. The CDR3 DNA reads TGTGCCAGCAGATTTGGGACTAGCGGGAGTTACGAGCAGTACTTC.

This chain connects TRBV11-2 to TRBJ1-1, with 8 nucleotides matching TRBD1. Germline trimming cut 1 base from V and 4 bases from J; bases unmatched to any gene: 5. CDR1 and CDR2 from the germline V gene are SGHAT and FQNNGV. This CDR3 contains 15 residues. CDR3 nucleotide sequence: TGTGCCAGCAGCTTAGGCGTTCAGGGGGCCACTGAAGCTTTCTTT. As protein: CASSLGVQGATEAFF.